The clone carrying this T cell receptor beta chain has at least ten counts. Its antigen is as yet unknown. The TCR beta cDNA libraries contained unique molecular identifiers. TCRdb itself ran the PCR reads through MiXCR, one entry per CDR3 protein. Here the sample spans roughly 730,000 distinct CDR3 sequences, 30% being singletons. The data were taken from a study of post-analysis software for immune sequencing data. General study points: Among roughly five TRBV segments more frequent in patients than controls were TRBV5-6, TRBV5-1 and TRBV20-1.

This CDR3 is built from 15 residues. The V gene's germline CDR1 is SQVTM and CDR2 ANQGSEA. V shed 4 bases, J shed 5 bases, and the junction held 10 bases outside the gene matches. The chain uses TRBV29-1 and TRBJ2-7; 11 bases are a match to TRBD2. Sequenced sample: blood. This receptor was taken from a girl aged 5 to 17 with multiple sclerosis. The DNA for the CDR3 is TGCAGCGTTGTGTTAGCGGGAGGGCCTTGGAACGAGCAGTACTTC. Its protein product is CSVVLAGGPWNEQYF.